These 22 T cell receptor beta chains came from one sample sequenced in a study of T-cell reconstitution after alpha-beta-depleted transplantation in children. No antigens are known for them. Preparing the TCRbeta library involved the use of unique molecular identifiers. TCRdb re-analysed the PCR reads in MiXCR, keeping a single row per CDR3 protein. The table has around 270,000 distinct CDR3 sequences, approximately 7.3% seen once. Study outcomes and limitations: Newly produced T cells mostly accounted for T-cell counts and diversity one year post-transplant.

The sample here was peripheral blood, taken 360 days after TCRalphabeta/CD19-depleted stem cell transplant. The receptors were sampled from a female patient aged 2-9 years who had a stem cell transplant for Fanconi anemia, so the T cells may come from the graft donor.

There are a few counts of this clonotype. The CDR3 nucleotides are TGTGCCAGCACCCCCGAGGTGGGGGGGCCTAACTATGAGCAGTTCTTC. Protein product: CASTPEVGGPNYEQFF. The rearrangement uses TRBV5-8 and TRBJ2-1, with D maybe TRBD2 (7 bases). The V and J ends lost 6 bases and 8 bases respectively, with 24 bases between them. Germline loops: CDR1 SGHTS, CDR2 YDEGEE. The CDR3 loop spans 16 amino acids.

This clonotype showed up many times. Here the CDR3 DNA reads TGTGCCATCAGTGATAGCACCTCCTACGAGCAGTACTTC. The encoded protein is CAISDSTSYEQYF. The rearrangement uses TRBV10-3 and TRBJ2-7; D unresolved. This CDR3 comprises 13 residues. Germline V gene data show CDR1 as ENHRY and CDR2 as SYGVKD. V was cut by 3 bases and J by 0 bases, with 6 bases left in between.

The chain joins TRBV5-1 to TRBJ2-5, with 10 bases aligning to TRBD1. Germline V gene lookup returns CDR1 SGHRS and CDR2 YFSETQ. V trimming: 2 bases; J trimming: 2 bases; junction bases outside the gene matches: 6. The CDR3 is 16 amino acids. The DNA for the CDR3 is TGCGCCAGCAGCTTAACGACAGGGGGCGGTCAAGAGACCCAGTACTTC. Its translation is CASSLTTGGGQETQYF.

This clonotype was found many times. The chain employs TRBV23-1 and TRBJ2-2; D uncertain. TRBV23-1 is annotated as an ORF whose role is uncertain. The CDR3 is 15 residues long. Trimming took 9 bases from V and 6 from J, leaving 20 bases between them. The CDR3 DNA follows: TGCGCCAGTCTCCACTACCAGCTCTGTCCCGGGGAGCTGTTTTTT. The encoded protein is CASLHYQLCPGELFF.

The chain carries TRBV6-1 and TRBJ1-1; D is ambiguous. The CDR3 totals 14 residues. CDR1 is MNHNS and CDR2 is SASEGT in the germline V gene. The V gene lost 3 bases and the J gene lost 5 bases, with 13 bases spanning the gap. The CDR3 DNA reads TGTGCCAGCAGTGACGGTGTCTCGTCGACTGAAGCTTTCTTT. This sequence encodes CASSDGVSSTEAFF.

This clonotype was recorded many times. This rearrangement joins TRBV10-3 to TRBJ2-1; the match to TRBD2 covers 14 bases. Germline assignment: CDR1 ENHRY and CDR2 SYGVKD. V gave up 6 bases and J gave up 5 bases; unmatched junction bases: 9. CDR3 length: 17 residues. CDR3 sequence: CAISSTSGRARDNEQFF. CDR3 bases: TGTGCCATCAGCTCGACTAGCGGGAGGGCCCGGGACAATGAGCAGTTCTTC.

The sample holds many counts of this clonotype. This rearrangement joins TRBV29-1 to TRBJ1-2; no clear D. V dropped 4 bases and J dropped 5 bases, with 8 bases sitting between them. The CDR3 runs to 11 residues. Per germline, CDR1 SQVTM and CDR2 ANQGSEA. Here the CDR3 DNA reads TGCAGCGTTGCCGACCGTTATGGCTACACCTTC. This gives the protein CSVADRYGYTF.

In DNA, the CDR3 is TGTGCCAGCAGCTCCTCACTAGCGGGATACAATGAGCAGTTCTTC. It codes for CASSSSLAGYNEQFF. The rearrangement uses TRBV5-5 and TRBJ2-1, with 10 positions matching TRBD2. J gave up 4 bases and V 3 bases, and 4 bases lay outside the gene matches. There are 15 residues in the CDR3. Germline CDR1 reads SGHKS; CDR2 reads YYEKEE (reference sequence).

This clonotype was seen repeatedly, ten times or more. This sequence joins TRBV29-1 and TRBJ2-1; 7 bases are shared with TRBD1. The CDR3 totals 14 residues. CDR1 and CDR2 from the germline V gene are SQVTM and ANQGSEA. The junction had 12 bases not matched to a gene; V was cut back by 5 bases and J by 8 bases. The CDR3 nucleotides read TGCAGCGTTCCAATATGGACAGGTCAGGATGAGCAGTTCTTC. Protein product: CSVPIWTGQDEQFF.

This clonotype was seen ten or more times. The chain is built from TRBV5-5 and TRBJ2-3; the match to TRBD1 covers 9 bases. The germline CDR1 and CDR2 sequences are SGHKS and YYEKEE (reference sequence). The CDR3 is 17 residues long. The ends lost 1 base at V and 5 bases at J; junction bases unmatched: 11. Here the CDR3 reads CASSLSSGTGIRDTQYF. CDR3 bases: TGTGCCAGCAGCTTGAGCAGCGGGACAGGGATCCGAGATACGCAGTATTTT.

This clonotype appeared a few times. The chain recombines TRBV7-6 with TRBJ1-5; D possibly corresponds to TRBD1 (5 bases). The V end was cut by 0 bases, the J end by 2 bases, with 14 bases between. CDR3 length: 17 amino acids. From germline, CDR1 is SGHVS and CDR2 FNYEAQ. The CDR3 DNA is TGTGCCAGCAGCTTAGCGGGCAGGGACGTTGGCAATCAGCCCCAGCATTTT. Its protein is CASSLAGRDVGNQPQHF.

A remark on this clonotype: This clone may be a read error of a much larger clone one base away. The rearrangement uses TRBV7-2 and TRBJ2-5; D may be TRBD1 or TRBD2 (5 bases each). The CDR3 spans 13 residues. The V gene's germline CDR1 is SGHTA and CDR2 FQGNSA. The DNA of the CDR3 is TGTGCCAGCAGCCGGGGCCGCCAAGAGTCCCAGTACTTC. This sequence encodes CASSRGRQESQYF.

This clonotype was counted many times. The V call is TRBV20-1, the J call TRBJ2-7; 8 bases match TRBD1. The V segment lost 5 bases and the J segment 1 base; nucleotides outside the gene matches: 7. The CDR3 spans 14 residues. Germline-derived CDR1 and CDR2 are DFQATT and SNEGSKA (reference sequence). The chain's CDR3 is CSADKTGESYEQYF. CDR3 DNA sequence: TGCAGTGCTGATAAGACAGGGGAGTCCTACGAGCAGTACTTC.

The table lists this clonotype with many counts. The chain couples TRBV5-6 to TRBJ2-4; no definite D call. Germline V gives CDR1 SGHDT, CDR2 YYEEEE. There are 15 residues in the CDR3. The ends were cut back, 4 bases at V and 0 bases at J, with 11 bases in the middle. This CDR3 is CASSGNLIAKNIQYF. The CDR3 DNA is TGTGCCAGCAGCGGCAACCTTATAGCCAAAAACATTCAGTACTTC. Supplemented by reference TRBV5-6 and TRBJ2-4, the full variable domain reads DAGVTQSPTHLIKTRGQQVTLRCSPKSGHDTVSWYQQALGQGPQFIFQYYEEEERQRGNFPDRFSGHQFPNYSSELNVNALLLGDSALYLCASSGNLIAKNIQYFGAGTRLSVL.

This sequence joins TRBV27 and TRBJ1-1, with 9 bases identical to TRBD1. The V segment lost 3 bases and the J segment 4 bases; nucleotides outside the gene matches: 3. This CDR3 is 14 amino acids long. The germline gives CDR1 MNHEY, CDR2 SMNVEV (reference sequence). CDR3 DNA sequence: TGTGCCAGCAGTTTCGAGACAGGGGGCACTGAAGCTTTCTTT. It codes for CASSFETGGTEAFF.

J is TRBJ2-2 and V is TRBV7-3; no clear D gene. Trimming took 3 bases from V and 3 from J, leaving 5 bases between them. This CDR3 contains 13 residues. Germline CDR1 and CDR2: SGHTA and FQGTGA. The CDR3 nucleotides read TGTGCCAGCAGCTTTTTAGACACCGGGGAGCTGTTTTTT. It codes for CASSFLDTGELFF.

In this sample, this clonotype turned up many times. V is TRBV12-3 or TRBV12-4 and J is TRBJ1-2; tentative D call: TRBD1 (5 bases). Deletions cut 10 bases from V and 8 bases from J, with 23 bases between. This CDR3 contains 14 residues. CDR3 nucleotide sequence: TGTGCCACCCGGAAGATTATGGGGCCGGAGGGCTACACCTTC. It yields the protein CATRKIMGPEGYTF.

The CDR3 is CASRSPGQEARGGRYTF. The CDR3 nucleotides are TGTGCCAGCAGAAGTCCGGGACAGGAGGCTCGGGGTGGTCGCTACACCTTC. The J gene is TRBJ1-2, the V gene TRBV6-1, with 8 bases fitting TRBD1. With 6 bases clipped from V and 9 bases from J, the junction kept 21 bases outside the gene matches. This CDR3 is built from 17 residues. Germline assignment: CDR1 MNHNS and CDR2 SASEGT.

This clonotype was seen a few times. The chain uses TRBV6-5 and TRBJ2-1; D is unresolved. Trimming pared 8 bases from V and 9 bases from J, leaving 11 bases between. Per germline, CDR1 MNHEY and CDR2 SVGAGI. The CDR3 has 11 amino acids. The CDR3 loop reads CASQRMTEQFF. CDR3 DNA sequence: TGTGCCAGCCAGAGAATGACTGAGCAGTTCTTC.

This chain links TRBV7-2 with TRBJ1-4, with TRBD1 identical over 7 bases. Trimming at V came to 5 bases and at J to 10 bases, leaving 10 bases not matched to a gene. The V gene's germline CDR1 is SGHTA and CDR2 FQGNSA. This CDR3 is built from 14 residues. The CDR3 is CASSQRQGGGKLFF. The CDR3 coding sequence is TGTGCCAGCAGCCAAAGACAGGGCGGAGGAAAACTGTTTTTT.

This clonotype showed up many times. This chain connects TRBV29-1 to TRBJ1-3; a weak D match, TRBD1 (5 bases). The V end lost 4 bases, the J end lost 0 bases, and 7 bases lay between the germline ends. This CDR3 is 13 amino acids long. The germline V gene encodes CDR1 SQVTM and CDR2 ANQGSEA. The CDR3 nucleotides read TGCAGCGTTGGTGACAGCTCTGGAAACACCATATATTTT. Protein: CSVGDSSGNTIYF.

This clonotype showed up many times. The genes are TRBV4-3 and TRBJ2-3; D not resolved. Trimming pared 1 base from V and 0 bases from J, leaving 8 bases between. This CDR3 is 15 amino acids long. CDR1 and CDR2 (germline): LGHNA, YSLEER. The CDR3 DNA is TGCGCCAGCAGCCAAGTACAGATCAGCACAGATACGCAGTATTTT. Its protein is CASSQVQISTDTQYF.